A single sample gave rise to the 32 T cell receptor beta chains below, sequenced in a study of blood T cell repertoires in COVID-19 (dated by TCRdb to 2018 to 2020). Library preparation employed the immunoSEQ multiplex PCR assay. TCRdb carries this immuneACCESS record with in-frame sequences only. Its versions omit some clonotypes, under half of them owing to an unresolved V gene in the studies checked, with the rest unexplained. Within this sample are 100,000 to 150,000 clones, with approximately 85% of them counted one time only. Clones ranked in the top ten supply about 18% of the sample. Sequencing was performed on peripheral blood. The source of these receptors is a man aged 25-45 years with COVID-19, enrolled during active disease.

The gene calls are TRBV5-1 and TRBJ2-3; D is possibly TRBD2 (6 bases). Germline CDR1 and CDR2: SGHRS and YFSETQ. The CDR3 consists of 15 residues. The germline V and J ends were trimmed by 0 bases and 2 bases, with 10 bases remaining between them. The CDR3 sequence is CASSLAGGYTDTQYF. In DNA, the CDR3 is TGCGCCAGCAGCTTGGCCGGGGGATACACAGATACGCAGTATTTT.

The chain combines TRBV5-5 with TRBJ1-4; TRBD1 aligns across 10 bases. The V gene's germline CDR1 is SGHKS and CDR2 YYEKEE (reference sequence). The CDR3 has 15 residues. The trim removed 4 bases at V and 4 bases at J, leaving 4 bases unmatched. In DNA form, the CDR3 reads TGTGCCAGCAGCACAAGGACAGGGGGTAATGAAAAACTGTTTTTT. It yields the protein CASSTRTGGNEKLFF.

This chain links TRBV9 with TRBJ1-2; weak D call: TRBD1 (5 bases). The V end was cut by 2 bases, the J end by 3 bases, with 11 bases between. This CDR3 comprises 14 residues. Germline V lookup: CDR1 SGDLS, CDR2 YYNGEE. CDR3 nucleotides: TGTGCCAGCAGCGTCAGGGATTTGGACTATGGCTACACCTTC. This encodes CASSVRDLDYGYTF.

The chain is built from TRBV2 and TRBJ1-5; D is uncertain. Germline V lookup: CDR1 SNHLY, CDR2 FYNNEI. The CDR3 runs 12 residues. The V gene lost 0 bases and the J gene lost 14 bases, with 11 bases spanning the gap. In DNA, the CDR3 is TGTGCCAGCAGTGAAGCGCTACAGTCCAAGCATTTT. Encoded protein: CASSEALQSKHF.

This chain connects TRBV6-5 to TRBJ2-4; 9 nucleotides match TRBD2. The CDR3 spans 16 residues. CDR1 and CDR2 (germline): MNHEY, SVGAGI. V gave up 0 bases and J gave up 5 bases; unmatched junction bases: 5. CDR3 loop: CASSYSGSGGQNIQYF. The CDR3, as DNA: TGTGCCAGCAGTTACTCGGGTAGCGGGGGCCAAAACATTCAGTACTTC.

CDR3 amino acids: CASSDRLGGRQPQHF. The CDR3, as DNA: TGTGCCAGCAGTGACAGGCTAGGGGGCAGGCAGCCCCAGCATTTT. The chain has TRBV6-1 and TRBJ1-5; 7 bases map to TRBD1. Germline CDR1 reads MNHNS; CDR2 reads SASEGT. V lost 3 bases, J lost 7 bases, and 9 bases stayed unmatched. CDR3 size: 15 residues.

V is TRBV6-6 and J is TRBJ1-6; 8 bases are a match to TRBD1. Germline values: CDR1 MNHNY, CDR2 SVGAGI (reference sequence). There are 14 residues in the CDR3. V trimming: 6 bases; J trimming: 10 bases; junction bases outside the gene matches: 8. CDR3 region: CASSDQGADSPLHF. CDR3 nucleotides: TGTGCCAGCAGCGACCAGGGGGCCGACTCACCCCTCCACTTT.

CDR3 amino acids: CASSHRTDFSGNTIYF. The CDR3 coding sequence is TGTGCCAGCAGCCATAGGACAGACTTCTCTGGAAACACCATATATTTT. The chain uses TRBV4-2 and TRBJ1-3; D may be TRBD1 (6 bases). This CDR3 has 16 amino acids. Trimming shortened V by 3 bases and J by 0 bases, and 12 bases separated the two germline ends. Germline V CDR1 and CDR2: LGHNA, YNFKEQ.

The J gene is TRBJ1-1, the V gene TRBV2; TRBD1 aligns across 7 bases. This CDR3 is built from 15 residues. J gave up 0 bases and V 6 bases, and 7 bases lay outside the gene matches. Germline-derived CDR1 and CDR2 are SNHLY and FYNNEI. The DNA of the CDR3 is TGTGCCAGCAGGGTAAGACAGGGTCTGAACACTGAAGCTTTCTTT. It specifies CASRVRQGLNTEAFF.

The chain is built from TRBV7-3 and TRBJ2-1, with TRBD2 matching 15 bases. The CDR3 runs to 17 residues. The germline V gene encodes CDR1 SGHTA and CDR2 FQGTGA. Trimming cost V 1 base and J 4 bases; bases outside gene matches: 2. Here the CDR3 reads CASSLNGLAGGYNEQFF. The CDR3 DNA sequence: TGTGCCAGCAGCTTAAATGGACTAGCGGGAGGGTACAATGAGCAGTTCTTC.

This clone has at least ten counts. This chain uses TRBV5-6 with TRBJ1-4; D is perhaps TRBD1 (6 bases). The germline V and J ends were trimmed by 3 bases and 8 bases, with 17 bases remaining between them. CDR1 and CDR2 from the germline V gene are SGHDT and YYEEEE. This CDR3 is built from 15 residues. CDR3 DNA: TGTGCCAGCAGCTCAGACGCTGGGGGCGAGGAAAAACTGTTTTTT. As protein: CASSSDAGGEEKLFF.

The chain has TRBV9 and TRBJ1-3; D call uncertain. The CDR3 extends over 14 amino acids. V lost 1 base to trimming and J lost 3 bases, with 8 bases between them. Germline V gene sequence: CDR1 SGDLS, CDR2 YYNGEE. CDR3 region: CASSVRADGNTIYF. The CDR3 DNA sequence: TGTGCCAGCAGCGTACGCGCCGATGGAAACACCATATATTTT.

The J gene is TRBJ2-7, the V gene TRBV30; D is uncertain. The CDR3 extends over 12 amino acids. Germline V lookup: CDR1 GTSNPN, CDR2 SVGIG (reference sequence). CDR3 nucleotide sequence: TGTGCTGGCAGTGCGGAGTCCTACGAGCAGTACTTC. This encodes CAGSAESYEQYF. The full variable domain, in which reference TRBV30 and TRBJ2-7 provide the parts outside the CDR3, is SQTIHQWPATLVQPVGSPLSLECTVEGTSNPNLYWYRQAAGRGLQLLFYSVGIGQISSEVPQNLSASRPQDRQFILSSKKLLLSDSGFYLCAGSAESYEQYFGPGTRLTVT.

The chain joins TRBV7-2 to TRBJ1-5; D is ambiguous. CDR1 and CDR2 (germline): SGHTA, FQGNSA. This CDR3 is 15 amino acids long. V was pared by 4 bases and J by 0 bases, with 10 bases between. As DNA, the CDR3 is TGTGCCAGCAGCTCGTCGGGGAATAGCAATCAGCCCCAGCATTTT. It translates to CASSSSGNSNQPQHF.

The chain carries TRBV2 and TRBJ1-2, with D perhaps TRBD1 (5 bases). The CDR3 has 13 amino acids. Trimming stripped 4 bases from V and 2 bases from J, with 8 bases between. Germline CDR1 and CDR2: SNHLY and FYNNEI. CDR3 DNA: TGTGCCAGCAGTGCGGGGGGGAACTATGGCTACACCTTC. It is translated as CASSAGGNYGYTF.

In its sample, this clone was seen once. CDR3 nucleotides: TGTGCCAGCAGCGGACAGAATTCCTACGAGCAGTACTTC. Its protein product is CASSGQNSYEQYF. The rearrangement joins TRBV9 to TRBJ2-7, with a possible D match to TRBD1 (5 bases). Germline CDR1 reads SGDLS; CDR2 reads YYNGEE. This CDR3 region has 13 residues. V lost 3 bases, J lost 1 base, and 8 bases lay in between.

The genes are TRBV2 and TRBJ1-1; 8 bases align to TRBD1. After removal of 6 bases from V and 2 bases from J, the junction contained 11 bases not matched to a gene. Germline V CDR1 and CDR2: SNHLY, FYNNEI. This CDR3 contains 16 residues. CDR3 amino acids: CASSPAPGTGNTEAFF. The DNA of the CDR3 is TGTGCCAGCAGCCCTGCACCCGGGACAGGTAACACTGAAGCTTTCTTT.

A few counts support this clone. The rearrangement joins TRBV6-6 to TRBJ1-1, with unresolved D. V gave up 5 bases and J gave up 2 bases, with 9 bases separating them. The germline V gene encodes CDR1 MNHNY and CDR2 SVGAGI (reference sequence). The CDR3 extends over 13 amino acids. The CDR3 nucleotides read TGTGCCAGCAGTCAATCCTCTAACACTGAAGCTTTCTTT. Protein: CASSQSSNTEAFF.

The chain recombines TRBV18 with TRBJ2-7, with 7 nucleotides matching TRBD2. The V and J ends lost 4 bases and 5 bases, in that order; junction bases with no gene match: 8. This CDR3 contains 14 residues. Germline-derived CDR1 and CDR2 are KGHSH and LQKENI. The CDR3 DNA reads TGTGCCAGCTCACGGGATGGACTAGGTAACGAGCAGTACTTC. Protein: CASSRDGLGNEQYF.

CDR3 amino acids: CASSEGRGWDEQFF. CDR3 coding DNA: TGTGCCAGCAGTGAAGGCAGGGGTTGGGATGAGCAGTTCTTC. This chain joins TRBV6-1 and TRBJ2-1; TRBD1 might be the D (6 bases). Germline CDR1 MNHNS, CDR2 SASEGT. V lost 1 base, J lost 8 bases, and 12 bases lay in between. The CDR3 sequence is 14 residues long.

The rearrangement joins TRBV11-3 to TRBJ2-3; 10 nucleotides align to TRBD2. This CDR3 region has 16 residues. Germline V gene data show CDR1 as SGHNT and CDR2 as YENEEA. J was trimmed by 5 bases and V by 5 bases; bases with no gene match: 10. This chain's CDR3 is CASSPLSSGGGDTQYF. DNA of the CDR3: TGTGCCAGCAGCCCCCTATCTAGCGGGGGTGGAGATACGCAGTATTTT.

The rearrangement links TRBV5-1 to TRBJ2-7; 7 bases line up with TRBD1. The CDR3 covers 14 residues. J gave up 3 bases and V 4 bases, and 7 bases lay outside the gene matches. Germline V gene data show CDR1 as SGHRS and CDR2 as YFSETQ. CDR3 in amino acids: CASSVGQEFYEQYF. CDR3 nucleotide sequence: TGCGCCAGCAGCGTAGGACAGGAGTTCTACGAGCAGTACTTC.

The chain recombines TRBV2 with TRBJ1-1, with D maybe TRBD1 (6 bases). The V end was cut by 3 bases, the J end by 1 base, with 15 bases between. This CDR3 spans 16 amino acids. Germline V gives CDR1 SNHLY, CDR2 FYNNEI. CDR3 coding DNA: TGTGCCAGCAGTGAGCCGTCTGACAGGCCGAACACTGAAGCTTTCTTT. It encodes CASSEPSDRPNTEAFF.

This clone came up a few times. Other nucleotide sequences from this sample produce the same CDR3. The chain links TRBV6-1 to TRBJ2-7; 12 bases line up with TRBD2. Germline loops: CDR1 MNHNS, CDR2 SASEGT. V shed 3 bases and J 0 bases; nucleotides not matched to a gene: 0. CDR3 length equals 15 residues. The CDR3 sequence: CASSEGLAGSYEQYF. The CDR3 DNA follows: TGTGCCAGCAGTGAGGGACTAGCGGGCTCCTACGAGCAGTACTTC.

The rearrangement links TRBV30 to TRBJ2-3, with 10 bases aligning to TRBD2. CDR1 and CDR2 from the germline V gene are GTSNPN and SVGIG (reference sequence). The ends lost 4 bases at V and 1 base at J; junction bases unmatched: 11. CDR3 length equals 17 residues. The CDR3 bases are TGTGCCTGGAAACTTATCCGAGGGACTAGCGGCACAGATACGCAGTATTTT. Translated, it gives CAWKLIRGTSGTDTQYF.

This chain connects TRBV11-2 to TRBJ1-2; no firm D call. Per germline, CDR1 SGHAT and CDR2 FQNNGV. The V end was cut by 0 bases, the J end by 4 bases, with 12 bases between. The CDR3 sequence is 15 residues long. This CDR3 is CASSLEGGGIYGYTF. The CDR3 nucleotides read TGTGCCAGCAGCTTAGAGGGCGGCGGGATCTATGGCTACACCTTC.

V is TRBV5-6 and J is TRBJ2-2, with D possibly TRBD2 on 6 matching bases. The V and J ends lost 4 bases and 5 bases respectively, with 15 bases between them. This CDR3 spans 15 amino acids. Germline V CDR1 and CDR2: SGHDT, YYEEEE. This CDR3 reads CASSPDWGVTGELFF. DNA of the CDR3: TGTGCCAGCAGCCCGGACTGGGGGGTGACCGGGGAGCTGTTTTTT.

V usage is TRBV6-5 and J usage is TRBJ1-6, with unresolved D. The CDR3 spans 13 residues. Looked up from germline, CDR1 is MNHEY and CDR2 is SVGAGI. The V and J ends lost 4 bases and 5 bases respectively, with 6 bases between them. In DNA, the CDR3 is TGTGCCAGCAGTTTTCTCGATAATTCACCCCTCCACTTT. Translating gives CASSFLDNSPLHF.

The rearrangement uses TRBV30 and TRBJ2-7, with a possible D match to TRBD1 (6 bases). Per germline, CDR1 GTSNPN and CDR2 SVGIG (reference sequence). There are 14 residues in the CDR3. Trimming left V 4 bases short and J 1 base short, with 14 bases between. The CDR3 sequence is CAWNRDPPSYEQYF. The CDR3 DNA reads TGTGCCTGGAACAGGGACCCTCCATCCTACGAGCAGTACTTC.

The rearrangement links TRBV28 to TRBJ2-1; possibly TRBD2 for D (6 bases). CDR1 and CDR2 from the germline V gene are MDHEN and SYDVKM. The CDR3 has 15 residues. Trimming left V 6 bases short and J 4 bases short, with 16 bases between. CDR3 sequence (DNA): TGTGCCAGCAGGGGAGGACAAGGGGTTTACAATGAGCAGTTCTTC. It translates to CASRGGQGVYNEQFF.

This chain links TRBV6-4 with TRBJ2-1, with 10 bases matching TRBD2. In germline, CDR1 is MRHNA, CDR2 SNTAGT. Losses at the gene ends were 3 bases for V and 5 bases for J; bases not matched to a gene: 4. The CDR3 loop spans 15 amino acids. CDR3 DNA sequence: TGTGCCAGCAGTGAAGGAGCGGGGGGGAACAATGAGCAGTTCTTC. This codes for CASSEGAGGNNEQFF.

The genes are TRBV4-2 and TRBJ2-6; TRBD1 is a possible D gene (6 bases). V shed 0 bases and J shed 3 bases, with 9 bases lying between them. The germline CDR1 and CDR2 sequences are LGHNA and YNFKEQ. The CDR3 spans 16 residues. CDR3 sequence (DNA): TGTGCCAGCAGCCAAGAAGGGGGTAGTGGGGCCAACGTCCTGACTTTC. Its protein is CASSQEGGSGANVLTF.